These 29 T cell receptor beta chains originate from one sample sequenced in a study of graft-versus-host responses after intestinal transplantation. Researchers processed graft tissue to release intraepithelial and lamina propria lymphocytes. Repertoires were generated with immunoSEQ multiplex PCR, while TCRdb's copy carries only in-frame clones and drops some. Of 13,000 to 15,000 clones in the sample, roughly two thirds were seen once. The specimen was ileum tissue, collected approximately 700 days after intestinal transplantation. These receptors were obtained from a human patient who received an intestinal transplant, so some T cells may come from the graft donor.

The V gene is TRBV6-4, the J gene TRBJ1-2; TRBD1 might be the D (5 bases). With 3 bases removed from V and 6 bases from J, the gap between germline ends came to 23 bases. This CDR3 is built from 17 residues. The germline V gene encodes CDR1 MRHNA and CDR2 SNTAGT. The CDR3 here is CASSEFYGGEGADGYTF. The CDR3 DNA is TGTGCCAGCAGTGAATTTTACGGCGGTGAAGGGGCGGATGGCTACACCTTC.

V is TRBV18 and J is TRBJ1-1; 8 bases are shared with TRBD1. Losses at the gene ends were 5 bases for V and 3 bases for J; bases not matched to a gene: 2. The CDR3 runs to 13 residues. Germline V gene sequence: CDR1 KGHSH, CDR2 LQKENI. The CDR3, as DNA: TGTGCCAGCTCATTGGACAGGGACACTGAAGCTTTCTTT. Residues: CASSLDRDTEAFF.

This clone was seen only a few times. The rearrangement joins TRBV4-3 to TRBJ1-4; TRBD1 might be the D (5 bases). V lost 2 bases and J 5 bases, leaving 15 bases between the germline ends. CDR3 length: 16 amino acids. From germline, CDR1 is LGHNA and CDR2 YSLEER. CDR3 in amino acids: CASSQHTGTGNEKLFF. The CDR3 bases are TGCGCCAGCAGCCAACACACCGGGACTGGAAATGAAAAACTGTTTTTT.

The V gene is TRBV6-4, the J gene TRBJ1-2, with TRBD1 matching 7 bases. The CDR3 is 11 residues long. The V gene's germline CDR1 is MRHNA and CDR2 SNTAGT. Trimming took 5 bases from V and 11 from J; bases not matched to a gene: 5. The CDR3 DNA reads TGTGCCAGCAGTTGGACAGGTAGGTACACCTTC. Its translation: CASSWTGRYTF.

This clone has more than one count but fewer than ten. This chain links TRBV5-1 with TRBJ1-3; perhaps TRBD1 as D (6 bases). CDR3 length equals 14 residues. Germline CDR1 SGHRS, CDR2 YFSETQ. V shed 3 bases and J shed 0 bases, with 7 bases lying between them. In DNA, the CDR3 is TGCGCCAGCAGCTCGGGACACTCTGGAAACACCATATATTTT. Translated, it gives CASSSGHSGNTIYF. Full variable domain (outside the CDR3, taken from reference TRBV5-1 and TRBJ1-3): KAGVTQTPRYLIKTRGQQVTLSCSPISGHRSVSWYQQTPGQGLQFLFEYFSETQRNKGNFPGRFSGRQFSNSRSEMNVSTLELGDSALYLCASSSGHSGNTIYFGEGSWLTVV.

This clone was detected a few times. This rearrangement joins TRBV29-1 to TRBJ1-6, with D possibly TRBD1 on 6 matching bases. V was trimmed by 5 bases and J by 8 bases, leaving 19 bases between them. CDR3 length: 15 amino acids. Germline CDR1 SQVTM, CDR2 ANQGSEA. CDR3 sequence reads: CSVKDSRDLYSPLHF. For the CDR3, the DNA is TGCAGCGTTAAGGACAGTCGGGACCTATATTCACCCCTCCACTTT.

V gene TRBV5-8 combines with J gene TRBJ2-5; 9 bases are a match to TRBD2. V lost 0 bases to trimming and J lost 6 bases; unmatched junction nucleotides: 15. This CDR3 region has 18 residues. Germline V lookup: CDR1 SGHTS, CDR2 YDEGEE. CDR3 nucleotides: TGTGCCAGCAGCTTGGTAACGTCAGCGGGGGGTCACGAAAAGACCCAGTACTTC. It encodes CASSLVTSAGGHEKTQYF.

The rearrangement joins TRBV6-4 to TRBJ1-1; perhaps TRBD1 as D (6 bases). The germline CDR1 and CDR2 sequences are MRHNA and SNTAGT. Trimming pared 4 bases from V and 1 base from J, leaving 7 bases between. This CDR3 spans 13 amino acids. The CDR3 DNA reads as TGTGCCAGCAGTGTGGACAGGAACACTGAAGCTTTCTTT. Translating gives CASSVDRNTEAFF.

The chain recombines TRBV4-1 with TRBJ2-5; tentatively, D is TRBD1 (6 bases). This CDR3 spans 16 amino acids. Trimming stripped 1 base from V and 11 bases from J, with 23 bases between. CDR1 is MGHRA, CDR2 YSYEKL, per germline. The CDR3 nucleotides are TGCGCCAGCAGCCAAGGCCTTCAGGGGTCCTCCTGGGAGCAGTACTTC. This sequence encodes CASSQGLQGSSWEQYF.

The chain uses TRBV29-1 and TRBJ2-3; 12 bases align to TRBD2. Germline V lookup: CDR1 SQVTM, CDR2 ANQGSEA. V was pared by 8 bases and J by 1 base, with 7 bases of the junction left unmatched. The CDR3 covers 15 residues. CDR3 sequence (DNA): TGCAGCCTAGCGGGGGGGCCGTCCGGCACAGATACGCAGTATTTT. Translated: CSLAGGPSGTDTQYF.

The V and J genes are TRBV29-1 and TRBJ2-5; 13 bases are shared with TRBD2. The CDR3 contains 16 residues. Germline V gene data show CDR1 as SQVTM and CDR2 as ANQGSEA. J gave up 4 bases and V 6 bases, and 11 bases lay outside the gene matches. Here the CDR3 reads CSVLLAGGGVRETQYF. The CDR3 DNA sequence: TGCAGCGTCCTACTAGCGGGGGGGGGTGTTAGAGAGACCCAGTACTTC.

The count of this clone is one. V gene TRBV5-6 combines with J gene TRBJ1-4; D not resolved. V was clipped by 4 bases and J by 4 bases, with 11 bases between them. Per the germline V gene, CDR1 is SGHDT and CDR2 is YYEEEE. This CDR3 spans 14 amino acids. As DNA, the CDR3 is TGTGCCAGCAGCCGTAGCACGGTTAATGAAAAACTGTTTTTT. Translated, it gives CASSRSTVNEKLFF.

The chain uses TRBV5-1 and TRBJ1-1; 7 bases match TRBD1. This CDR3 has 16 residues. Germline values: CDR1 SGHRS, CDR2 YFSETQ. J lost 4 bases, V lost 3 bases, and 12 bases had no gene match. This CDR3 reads CASSWGQSGIGTEAFF. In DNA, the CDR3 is TGCGCCAGCAGCTGGGGACAGTCGGGGATCGGCACTGAAGCTTTCTTT.

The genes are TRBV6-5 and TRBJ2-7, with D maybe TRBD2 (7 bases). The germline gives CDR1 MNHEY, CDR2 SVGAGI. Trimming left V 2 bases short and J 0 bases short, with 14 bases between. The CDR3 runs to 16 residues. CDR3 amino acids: CASSYRTRGPSYEQYF. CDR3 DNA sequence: TGTGCCAGCAGTTACCGAACGCGGGGGCCCTCCTACGAGCAGTACTTC.

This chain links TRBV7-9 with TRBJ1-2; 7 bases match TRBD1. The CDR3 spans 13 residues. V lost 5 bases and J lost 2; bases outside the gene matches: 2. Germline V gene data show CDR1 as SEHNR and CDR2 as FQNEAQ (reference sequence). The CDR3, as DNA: TGTGCCAGCAGCCCGACAGGGAACTATGGCTACACCTTC. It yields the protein CASSPTGNYGYTF.

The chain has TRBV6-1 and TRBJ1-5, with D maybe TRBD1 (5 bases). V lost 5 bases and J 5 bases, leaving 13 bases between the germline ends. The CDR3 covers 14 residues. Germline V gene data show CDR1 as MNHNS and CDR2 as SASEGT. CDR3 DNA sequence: TGTGCCAGCAGTCCTCAGGGAGGGCATCAGCCCCAGCATTTT. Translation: CASSPQGGHQPQHF.

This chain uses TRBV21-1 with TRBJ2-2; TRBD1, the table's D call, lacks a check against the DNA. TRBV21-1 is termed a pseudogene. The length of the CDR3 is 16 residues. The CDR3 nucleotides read TGTGCCAGCAGCAATACAGGGGGATTGAACACCGGGGAGCTGTTTTTT. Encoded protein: CASSNTGGLNTGELFF.

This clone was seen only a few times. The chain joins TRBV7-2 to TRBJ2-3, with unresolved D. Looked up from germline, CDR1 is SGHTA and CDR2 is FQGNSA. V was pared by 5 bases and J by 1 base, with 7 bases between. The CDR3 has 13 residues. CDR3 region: CASSPWRTDTQYF. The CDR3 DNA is TGTGCCAGCAGCCCTTGGCGCACAGATACGCAGTATTTT.

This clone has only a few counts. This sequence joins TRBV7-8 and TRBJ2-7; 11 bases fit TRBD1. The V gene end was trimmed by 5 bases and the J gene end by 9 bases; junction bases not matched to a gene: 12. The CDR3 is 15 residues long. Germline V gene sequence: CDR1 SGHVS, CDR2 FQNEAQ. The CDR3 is CASSPPGDRGWGQYF. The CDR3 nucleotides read TGTGCCAGCAGCCCGCCCGGGGACAGGGGGTGGGGGCAGTACTTC.

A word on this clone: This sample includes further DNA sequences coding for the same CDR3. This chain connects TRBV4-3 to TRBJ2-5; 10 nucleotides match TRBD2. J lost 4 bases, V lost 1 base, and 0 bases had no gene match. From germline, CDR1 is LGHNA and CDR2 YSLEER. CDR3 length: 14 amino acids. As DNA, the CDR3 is TGCGCCAGCAGCCAAGGGACTAGCGGAGAGACCCAGTACTTC. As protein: CASSQGTSGETQYF.

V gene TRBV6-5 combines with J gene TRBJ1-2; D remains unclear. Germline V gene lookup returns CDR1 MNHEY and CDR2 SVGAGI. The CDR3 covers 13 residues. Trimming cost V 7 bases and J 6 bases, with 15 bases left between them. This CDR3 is CASKVGQVNGYTF. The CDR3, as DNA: TGTGCCAGCAAAGTTGGTCAGGTCAATGGCTACACCTTC.

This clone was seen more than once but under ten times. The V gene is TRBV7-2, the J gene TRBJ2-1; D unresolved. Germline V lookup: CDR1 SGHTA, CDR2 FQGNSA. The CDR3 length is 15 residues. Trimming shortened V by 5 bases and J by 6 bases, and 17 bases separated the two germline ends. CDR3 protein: CASSPSRNGINEQFF. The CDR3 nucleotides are TGTGCCAGCAGCCCCTCGAGAAATGGTATCAATGAGCAGTTCTTC.

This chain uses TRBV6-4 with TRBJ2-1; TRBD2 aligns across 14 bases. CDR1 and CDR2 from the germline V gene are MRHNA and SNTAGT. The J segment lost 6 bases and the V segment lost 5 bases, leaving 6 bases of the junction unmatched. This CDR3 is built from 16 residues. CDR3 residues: CASSPGTSGGGNEQFF. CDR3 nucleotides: TGTGCCAGCAGTCCCGGGACTAGCGGGGGCGGCAATGAGCAGTTCTTC.

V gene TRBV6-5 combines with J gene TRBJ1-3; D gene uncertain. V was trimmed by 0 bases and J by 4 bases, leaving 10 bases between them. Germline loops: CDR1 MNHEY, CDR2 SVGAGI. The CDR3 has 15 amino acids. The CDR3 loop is CASSYSMVQGNTIYF. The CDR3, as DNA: TGTGCCAGCAGTTACTCGATGGTACAGGGAAACACCATATATTTT.

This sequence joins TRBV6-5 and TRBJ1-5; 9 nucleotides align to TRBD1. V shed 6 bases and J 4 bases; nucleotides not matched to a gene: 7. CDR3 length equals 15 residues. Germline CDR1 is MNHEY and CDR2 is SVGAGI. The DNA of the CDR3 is TGTGCCAGCAGCCTGGGGACAGGGATGAATCAGCCCCAGCATTTT. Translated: CASSLGTGMNQPQHF.

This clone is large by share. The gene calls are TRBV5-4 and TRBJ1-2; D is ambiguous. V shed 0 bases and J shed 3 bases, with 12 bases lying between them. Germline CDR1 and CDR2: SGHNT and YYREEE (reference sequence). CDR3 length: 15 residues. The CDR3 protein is CASSLAGSGYYGYTF. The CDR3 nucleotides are TGTGCCAGCAGCTTGGCGGGCAGCGGATACTATGGCTACACCTTC.

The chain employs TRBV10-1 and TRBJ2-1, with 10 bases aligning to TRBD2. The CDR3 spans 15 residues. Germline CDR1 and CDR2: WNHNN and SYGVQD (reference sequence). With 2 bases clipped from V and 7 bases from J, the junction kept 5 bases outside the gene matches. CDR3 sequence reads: CASSETLAGANEQFF. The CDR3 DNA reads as TGCGCCAGCAGTGAGACCCTAGCGGGGGCAAATGAGCAGTTCTTC.

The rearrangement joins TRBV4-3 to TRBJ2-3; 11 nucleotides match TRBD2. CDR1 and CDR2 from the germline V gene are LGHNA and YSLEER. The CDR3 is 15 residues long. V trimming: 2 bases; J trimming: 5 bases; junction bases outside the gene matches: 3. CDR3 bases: TGCGCCAGCAGCCAACTAGCGGGGGGTTTAGATACGCAGTATTTT. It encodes CASSQLAGGLDTQYF.

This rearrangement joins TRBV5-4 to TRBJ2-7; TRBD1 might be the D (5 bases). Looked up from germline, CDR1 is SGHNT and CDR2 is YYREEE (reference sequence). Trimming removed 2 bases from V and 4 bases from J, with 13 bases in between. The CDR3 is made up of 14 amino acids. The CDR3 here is CASSLDSDHYEQYF. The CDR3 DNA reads TGTGCCAGCAGCTTAGACAGCGACCATTACGAGCAGTACTTC. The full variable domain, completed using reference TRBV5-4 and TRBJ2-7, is ETGVTQSPTHLIKTRGQQVTLRCSSQSGHNTVSWYQQALGQGPQFIFQYYREEENGRGNFPPRFSGLQFPNYSSELNVNALELDDSALYLCASSLDSDHYEQYFGPGTRLTVT.